This entry is about one T cell receptor beta chain. Its specificity is not known. This sample was taken from a study of response to subunit inactivated influenza vaccine. Study conclusions and caveats: Each seasonal influenza vaccination, the authors suggested, recruits few new T cells.

Per the germline V gene, CDR1 is MNHNS and CDR2 is SASEGT. Trimming removed 7 bases at V and 7 bases at J, with 17 bases between. The CDR3 loop spans 15 amino acids. TCRdb redid the calling of the RT-PCR reads with MiXCR, one entry per CDR3 protein. The profile shows about 780,000 distinct CDR3 sequences, approximately 18% of them singletons. The rearrangement uses TRBV6-1 and TRBJ1-6; possibly TRBD1 for D (5 bases). The source was PBMCs from blood, collected 4 to 6 days after vaccination. The clonotype was recovered from a man in his fifties who received an inactivated influenza vaccine. CDR3 nucleotides: TGTGCCAGCAAGACCCGGGGCTCGGGGAATTCACCCCTCCACTTT. Translating it yields CASKTRGSGNSPLHF.